The clone carrying this T cell receptor (beta chain) came up a few times. These data originate in a study of regulatory T cells in long-lasting Graves disease. CDR3 length: 15 amino acids. From germline, CDR1 is SGHVS and CDR2 FQNEAQ. Unmatched junction bases numbered 7, after V lost 8 bases and J lost 0 bases. Time point specified: newly diagnosed GD, antithyroid drugs for less than 3 months. There was RNA extracted from PBMCs, and the TCR library was made from it. Assembly of TCR beta libraries relied on iRepertoire HTBI primers together with Arm-PCR of CDR3 regions. TCRdb reprocessed the multiplex PCR reads via MiXCR and lists one record per CDR3 protein. The sample lists about 430,000 distinct CDR3 sequences, 14% to 15% occurring once. This same sample was also part of a study on T cells in Graves' hyperthyroidism and ophthalmopathy. Turning to that study: Diagnosing involved the use of clinical symptoms, serum thyroxine and TRAb, thyroid ultrasound and orbital computed tomography.

This chain uses TRBV7-8 with TRBJ2-1; 7 positions agree with TRBD2. This specimen consisted of peripheral blood mononuclear cells (PBMCs), obtained at new diagnosis, from a patient treated with antithyroid drugs. The sequence came from a woman in her forties with Graves disease. Here the CDR3 reads CASLGEGSSYNEQFF. CDR3 coding DNA: TGTGCCAGCTTGGGGGAGGGGAGCTCCTACAATGAGCAGTTCTTC.